The sequence of this T cell receptor (beta chain) was determined in a study of T cell repertoires and HLA-DP antigens. Whole-study findings and limits: Clones undetected before culture averaged about 35% against one allele and around 50% against the other. Naive and memory CD4+ repertoires were not analysed separately.

The length of the CDR3 is 16 residues. The V and J ends lost 0 bases and 3 bases respectively, with 14 bases between them. The germline V gene has CDR1 LNHNV and CDR2 YYDKDF (reference sequence). The primer mix covered 54 TRBV segments and 13 TRBJ segments. TCRdb's table, derived via immunoSEQ multiplex PCR, lists solely in-frame clones and lacks some. The table lists about 110,000 clones, around 92% of them singletons. Regarding this clone: Its antigen remains unknown.

The TCR originated in a woman aged 18-29 years in good health and CMV-seronegative. The sequencing input was CD4+ T cells from PBMCs. This chain uses TRBV15 with TRBJ1-1, with D tentatively TRBD1 (5 bases). The CDR3 nucleotides read TGTGCCACCAGCAGAGATTCGGGGGATCGGCACACTGAAGCTTTCTTT. Its translation: CATSRDSGDRHTEAFF.